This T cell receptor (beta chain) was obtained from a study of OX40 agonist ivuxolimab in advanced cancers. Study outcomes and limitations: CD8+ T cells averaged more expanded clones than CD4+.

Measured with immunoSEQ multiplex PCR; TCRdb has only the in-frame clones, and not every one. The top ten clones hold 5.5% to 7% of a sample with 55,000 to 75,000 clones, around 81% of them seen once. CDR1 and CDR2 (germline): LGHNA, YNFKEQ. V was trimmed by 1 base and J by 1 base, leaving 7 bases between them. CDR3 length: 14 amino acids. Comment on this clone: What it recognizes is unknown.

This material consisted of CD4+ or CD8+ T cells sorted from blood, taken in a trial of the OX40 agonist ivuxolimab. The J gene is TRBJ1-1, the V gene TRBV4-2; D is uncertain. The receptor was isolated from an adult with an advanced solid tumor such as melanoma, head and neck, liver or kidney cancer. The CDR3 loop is CASSQVTTNTEAFF. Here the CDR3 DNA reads TGTGCCAGCAGCCAAGTGACAACGAACACTGAAGCTTTCTTT.